These 14 T cell receptor beta chains came from one sample sequenced in a study of OX40 agonist ivuxolimab in advanced cancers. The protocol was immunoSEQ multiplex PCR, while the TCRdb copy is restricted to in-frame clones and leaves out a portion. Seen here are about 75,000 clones, about 85% observed once, and the top ten hold approximately 8%. The sequencing used CD4+ or CD8+ T cells sorted from blood, collected in a trial of the OX40 agonist ivuxolimab. The receptors here all came from an adult with an advanced solid tumor such as melanoma, head and neck, liver or kidney cancer.

This chain connects TRBV7-3 to TRBJ2-2; D may be TRBD1 (6 bases). Trimming left V 1 base short and J 1 base short, with 19 bases between. Germline V gene lookup returns CDR1 SGHTA and CDR2 FQGTGA. CDR3 size: 19 residues. CDR3 residues: CASSLRIALGHRNTGELFF. The CDR3 DNA follows: TGTGCCAGCAGCTTAAGGATCGCGTTGGGACATAGGAACACCGGGGAGCTGTTTTTT.

This clone appeared a few times. This rearrangement joins TRBV20-1 to TRBJ2-1; no clear D gene. Trimming took off 6 bases at V and 6 bases at J, with 6 bases between the two ends. CDR1 DFQATT and CDR2 SNEGSKA come from the germline V gene (reference sequence). This CDR3 comprises 10 residues. The CDR3 nucleotides read TGCAGTGCCTCGACCAATGAGCAGTTCTTC. It translates to CSASTNEQFF.

The chain couples TRBV13 to TRBJ1-5, with D uncertain. This CDR3 has 14 residues. V gave up 2 bases and J gave up 3 bases, with 8 bases separating them. CDR1 is PRHDT and CDR2 is FYEKMQ in the germline V gene (reference sequence). The CDR3 loop reads CASSLRSDNQPQHF. The CDR3, as DNA: TGTGCCAGCAGCTTAAGGTCAGACAATCAGCCCCAGCATTTT.

The chain carries TRBV7-3 and TRBJ2-3; 7 bases are a match to TRBD2. V dropped 8 bases and J dropped 1; count of bases not matched to a gene: 3. Germline V lookup: CDR1 SGHTA, CDR2 FQGTGA. This CDR3 comprises 13 residues. CDR3 sequence: CASRGEGTDTQYF. The CDR3 DNA reads TGTGCCAGCCGGGGGGAGGGCACAGATACGCAGTATTTT. Based on the CDR3 plus reference TRBV7-3 and TRBJ2-3, the full variable domain is GAGVSQTPSNKVTEKGKYVELRCDPISGHTALYWYRQSLGQGPEFLIYFQGTGAADDSGLPNDRFFAVRPEGSVSTLKIQRTERGDSAVYLCASRGEGTDTQYFGPGTRLTVL.

The genes are TRBV15 and TRBJ1-6; possibly TRBD1 for D (5 bases). V shed 6 bases and J shed 7 bases, with 13 bases lying between them. CDR3 length: 14 residues. CDR1 LNHNV and CDR2 YYDKDF come from the germline V gene (reference sequence). The CDR3 here is CATRRDYKNSPLHF. DNA for the CDR3: TGTGCCACCAGGAGGGACTACAAAAATTCACCCCTCCACTTT.

This rearrangement joins TRBV7-3 to TRBJ1-1, with D possibly TRBD1 on 5 matching bases. V was shortened by 5 bases and J by 1 base, with 8 bases between the two germline ends. In germline, CDR1 is SGHTA, CDR2 FQGTGA. The CDR3 runs 13 residues. The CDR3 nucleotides are TGTGCCAGCAGCGGACACCAGAACACTGAAGCTTTCTTT. As protein: CASSGHQNTEAFF.

In regard to this clone: Germline is not matched at one junction end, which may reflect a read error. This chain joins TRBV6-5 and TRBJ2-2; the D call may be TRBD1 or TRBD2 (6 bases each). The CDR3 totals 12 residues. CDR1 MNHEY and CDR2 SVGAGI come from the germline V gene. CDR3 in amino acids: CASSATGRGAVF. The DNA of the CDR3 is TGTGCCAGCTCAGCAACAGGGCGGGGAGCTGTTTTT.

The chain couples TRBV30 to TRBJ1-5, with TRBD1 as a possible D gene (6 bases). Germline V gene sequence: CDR1 GTSNPN, CDR2 SVGIG (reference sequence). CDR3 length: 13 amino acids. Trimming cost V 1 base and J 4 bases, with 8 bases left between them. The CDR3 DNA reads as TGTGCCTGGAGTGAACAGGGAAATCAGCCCCAGCATTTT. The encoded protein is CAWSEQGNQPQHF.

V is TRBV6-1 and J is TRBJ1-1; D remains ambiguous. CDR3 size: 12 residues. In germline, CDR1 is MNHNS, CDR2 SASEGT. Trimming left V 8 bases short and J 6 bases short, with 13 bases between. CDR3: CASLRTTSEAFF. The CDR3, as DNA: TGTGCCAGCTTAAGGACCACATCTGAAGCTTTCTTT.

This clone was found once. V gene TRBV28 combines with J gene TRBJ1-2; D ambiguous. The germline CDR1 and CDR2 sequences are MDHEN and SYDVKM. V shed 3 bases and J shed 4 bases, with 9 bases lying between them. The CDR3 runs 13 residues. CDR3 protein: CASSFTEPYGYTF. The CDR3 DNA reads as TGTGCCAGCAGTTTCACAGAACCCTATGGCTACACCTTC.

The V call is TRBV6-1, the J call TRBJ1-5; a weak D match, TRBD1 (6 bases). The V end was cut by 4 bases, the J end by 2 bases, with 18 bases between. Looked up from germline, CDR1 is MNHNS and CDR2 is SASEGT. The CDR3 loop spans 17 amino acids. CDR3 coding DNA: TGTGCCAGCAGTGCTGTCCCCTACAGGGCTGGCAATCAGCCCCAGCATTTT. Protein product: CASSAVPYRAGNQPQHF.

V is TRBV7-2 and J is TRBJ2-1, with 11 positions matching TRBD2. CDR1 SGHTA and CDR2 FQGNSA come from the germline V gene. This CDR3 comprises 17 residues. J lost 0 bases, V lost 7 bases, and 8 bases had no gene match. This CDR3 is CASNKPSGGSSYNEQFF. The CDR3, as DNA: TGTGCCAGCAACAAGCCTAGCGGGGGGTCCTCCTACAATGAGCAGTTCTTC.

The J gene is TRBJ2-1, the V gene TRBV5-8; D remains unclear. The CDR3 covers 16 residues. V gave up 5 bases and J gave up 0 bases, with 15 bases separating them. Germline V gene sequence: CDR1 SGHTS, CDR2 YDEGEE. Here the CDR3 DNA reads TGTGCCAGCAGTTCGGACCTAAGAAGCTCCTACAATGAGCAGTTCTTC. This translates into CASSSDLRSSYNEQFF.

The chain has TRBV5-1 and TRBJ2-3, with TRBD2 matching over 8 bases. CDR1 and CDR2 from the germline V gene are SGHRS and YFSETQ. The CDR3 loop spans 15 amino acids. Losses at the gene ends were 0 bases for V and 3 bases for J; bases not matched to a gene: 3. CDR3 residues: CASSLGGLATDTQYF. DNA for the CDR3: TGCGCCAGCAGCTTGGGAGGACTAGCAACAGATACGCAGTATTTT. The entire variable domain, with the rest obtained from reference TRBV5-1 and TRBJ2-3, is as follows: KAGVTQTPRYLIKTRGQQVTLSCSPISGHRSVSWYQQTPGQGLQFLFEYFSETQRNKGNFPGRFSGRQFSNSRSEMNVSTLELGDSALYLCASSLGGLATDTQYFGPGTRLTVL.